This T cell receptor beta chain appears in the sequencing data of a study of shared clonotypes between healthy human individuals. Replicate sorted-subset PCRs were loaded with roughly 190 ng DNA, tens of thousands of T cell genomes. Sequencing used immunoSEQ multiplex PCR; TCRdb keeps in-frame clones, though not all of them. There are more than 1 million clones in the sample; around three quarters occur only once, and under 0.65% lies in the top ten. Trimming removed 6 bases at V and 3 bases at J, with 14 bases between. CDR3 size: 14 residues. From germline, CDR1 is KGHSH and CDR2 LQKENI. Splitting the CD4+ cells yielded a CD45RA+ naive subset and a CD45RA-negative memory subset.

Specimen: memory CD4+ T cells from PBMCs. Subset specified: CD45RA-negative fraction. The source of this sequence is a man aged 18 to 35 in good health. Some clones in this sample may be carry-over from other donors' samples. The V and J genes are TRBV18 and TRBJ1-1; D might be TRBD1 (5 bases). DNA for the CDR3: TGTGCCAGCTCCCCAACGGGCAGGGACACTGAAGCTTTCTTT. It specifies CASSPTGRDTEAFF.